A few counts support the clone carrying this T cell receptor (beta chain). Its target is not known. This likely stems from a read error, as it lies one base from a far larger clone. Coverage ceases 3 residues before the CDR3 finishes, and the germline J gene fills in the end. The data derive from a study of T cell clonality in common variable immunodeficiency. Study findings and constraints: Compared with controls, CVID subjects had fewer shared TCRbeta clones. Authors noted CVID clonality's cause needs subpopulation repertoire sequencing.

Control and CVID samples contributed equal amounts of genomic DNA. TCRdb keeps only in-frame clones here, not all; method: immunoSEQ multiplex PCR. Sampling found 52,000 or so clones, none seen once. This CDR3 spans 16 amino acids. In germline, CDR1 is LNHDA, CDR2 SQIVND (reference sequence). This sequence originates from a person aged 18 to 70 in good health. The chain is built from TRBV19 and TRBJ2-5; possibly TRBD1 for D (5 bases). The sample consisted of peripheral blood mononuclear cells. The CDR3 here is CASSIQGTIRQDTQYF. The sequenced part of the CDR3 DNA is TGTGCCAGTAGTATCCAGGGAACCATTCGCCAAGATACC.